Below are 2 T cell receptor beta chains sequenced from a single sample in a study of T-cell reconstitution after alpha-beta-depleted transplantation in children. TCRbeta library preparation incorporated unique molecular identifiers. TCRdb passed the PCR reads through MiXCR, listing each CDR3 protein once. The table lists around 92,000 distinct CDR3 sequences, more than 9% of them singletons. This sample comprised PBMCs from the stem cell graft donor, obtained from the stem cell graft. The receptors shown here come from a human donor who donated a stem cell graft to a child with inherited bone marrow failure.

This chain joins TRBV20-1 and TRBJ1-4, with 10 positions matching TRBD1. The CDR3 contains 14 residues. Germline CDR1 is DFQATT and CDR2 is SNEGSKA (reference sequence). V was pared by 5 bases and J by 6 bases, with 6 bases of the junction left unmatched. CDR3 loop: CSARRTGGYEKLFF. The CDR3 nucleotides read TGCAGTGCTCGACGGACAGGGGGTTATGAAAAACTGTTTTTT.

The rearrangement links TRBV18 to TRBJ1-2; D is undetermined. Germline V gene lookup returns CDR1 KGHSH and CDR2 LQKENI. V shed 6 bases and J shed 3 bases, with 8 bases lying between them. The CDR3 consists of 12 residues. CDR3 sequence: CASSPAHYGYTF. CDR3 coding DNA: TGTGCCAGCTCCCCCGCCCACTATGGCTACACCTTC.